A single sample gave rise to the 15 T cell receptor beta chains below, sequenced in a study of T cells in Graves' hyperthyroidism and ophthalmopathy (dated by TCRdb to 2018 to 2020). Libraries came from multiplex PCR. These reads were obtained on an Illumina HiSeq 2000. The TCR beta CDR3 regions were amplified from the RNA transcripts. The first round of RT-PCR for the TCR CDR3 was performed with the HTBI primer set and the Qiagen OneStep RT-PCR kit. TCRdb redid the processing of the public reads, applying fastp at Q25 and MiXCR, and retained in-frame beta chains. When rows share a CDR3 protein, they turn into one entry using the most common DNA and genes. Recorded for this sample are 350,000 to 400,000 distinct CDR3 sequences; about a fifth of them occurred a single time. The ten largest clones represent 40% of the sample. Sequences were obtained from blood. The receptors originated from a man aged 18-30 years with Graves' ophthalmopathy.

There are many counts of this clonotype. This chain links TRBV3-1 with TRBJ2-6; D call uncertain. Trimming took 0 bases from V and 5 from J, leaving 11 bases between them. Germline V gene lookup returns CDR1 LGHDT and CDR2 YNNKEL (reference sequence). The CDR3 is 16 residues long. This CDR3 reads CASSQDKGFRANVLTF. The CDR3 DNA sequence: TGTGCCAGCAGCCAAGATAAAGGCTTTCGGGCCAACGTCCTGACTTTC.

This clonotype was detected a few times. The J gene is TRBJ1-2, the V gene TRBV19; the D is unclear. The V end was cut by 7 bases, the J end by 4 bases, with 7 bases between. CDR3 length: 11 residues. The germline V gene has CDR1 LNHDA and CDR2 SQIVND (reference sequence). Here the CDR3 reads CASTDRYGYTF. CDR3 DNA: TGTGCCAGTACCGACCGCTATGGCTACACCTTC.

This clonotype appeared many times. This chain uses TRBV7-9 with TRBJ2-1; 7 bases align to TRBD1. CDR1 is SEHNR, CDR2 FQNEAQ, per germline (reference sequence). The V segment lost 5 bases and the J segment 6 bases; nucleotides outside the gene matches: 10. The CDR3 totals 15 residues. Written as DNA, the CDR3 is TGTGCCAGCAGCCCCCAAGGGGGCTCGGGCAATGAGCAGTTCTTC. This encodes CASSPQGGSGNEQFF.

This clonotype showed up many times. The chain links TRBV27 to TRBJ1-1; D ambiguous. CDR1 and CDR2 from the germline V gene are MNHEY and SMNVEV (reference sequence). This CDR3 contains 12 residues. The germline V and J ends were trimmed by 4 bases and 8 bases, with 11 bases remaining between them. CDR3 in DNA: TGTGCCAGCAGTTCATCAAGAGCGGAAGCTTTCTTT. It encodes CASSSSRAEAFF.

This clonotype has more than one count but fewer than ten. The chain combines TRBV6-1 with TRBJ1-1; no firm D call. This CDR3 region has 12 residues. Germline V gene sequence: CDR1 MNHNS, CDR2 SASEGT. With 6 bases removed from V and 5 bases from J, the gap between germline ends came to 10 bases. The CDR3 nucleotides read TGTGCCAGCAGCCCGAGGCAGACTGAAGCTTTCTTT. Its protein is CASSPRQTEAFF.

This clonotype was seen a few times. The V call is TRBV5-1, the J call TRBJ2-7; TRBD1 aligns across 7 bases. V shed 2 bases and J 0 bases; nucleotides not matched to a gene: 5. The length of the CDR3 is 15 residues. Looked up from germline, CDR1 is SGHRS and CDR2 is YFSETQ. As DNA, the CDR3 is TGCGCCAGCAGCTTCTTTGCAGGGGGCTCCTACGAGCAGTACTTC. It encodes CASSFFAGGSYEQYF.

The table lists this clonotype with a few counts. The J gene is TRBJ2-6, the V gene TRBV6-9; D gene ambiguous. Germline V gene sequence: CDR1 MNHGY, CDR2 SVAAGI. Trimming took 2 bases from V and 5 from J, leaving 22 bases between them. The CDR3 is 19 residues long. The CDR3 sequence: CASSYRGGAGSEWANVLTF. As DNA, the CDR3 is TGTGCCAGCAGTTATAGAGGCGGTGCCGGCTCGGAGTGGGCCAACGTCCTGACTTTC.

The chain recombines TRBV6-5 with TRBJ1-2; D not certain. Per germline, CDR1 MNHEY and CDR2 SVGAGI. The ends were cut back, 0 bases at V and 3 bases at J, with 11 bases in the middle. This CDR3 contains 15 residues. CDR3 sequence reads: CASSYSLGKDYGYTF. Here the CDR3 DNA reads TGTGCCAGCAGTTACTCGTTAGGGAAGGACTATGGCTACACCTTC.

The CDR3 reads CASSGTWEFGQGQEQYF. For the CDR3, the DNA is TGTGCCAGCAGCGGGACCTGGGAGTTTGGACAGGGGCAGGAGCAGTACTTC. This sequence joins TRBV9 and TRBJ2-7, with TRBD1 identical over 9 bases. Trimming took 3 bases from V and 7 from J; bases not matched to a gene: 17. The CDR3 totals 17 residues. The germline V gene has CDR1 SGDLS and CDR2 YYNGEE.

This clonotype has a count of ten or more. This chain joins TRBV29-1 and TRBJ1-2, with 9 bases aligning to TRBD1. Germline V gene sequence: CDR1 SQVTM, CDR2 ANQGSEA. With V trimmed by 6 bases and J by 4 bases, 6 bases remained unmatched. The CDR3 sequence is 13 residues long. The CDR3: CSVGTGPSYGYTF. CDR3 bases: TGCAGCGTCGGGACAGGGCCCTCCTATGGCTACACCTTC. Filled out from reference TRBV29-1 and TRBJ1-2, the complete variable domain reads SAVISQKPSRDICQRGTSLTIQCQVDSQVTMMFWYRQQPGQSLTLIATANQGSEATYESGFVIDKFPISRPNLTFSTLTVSNMSPEDSSIYLCSVGTGPSYGYTFGSGTRLTVV.

In this sample, this clonotype turned up once. This chain uses TRBV12-3 or TRBV12-4 with TRBJ1-6; D gene uncertain. CDR3 length: 12 residues. The V gene lost 5 bases and the J gene lost 11 bases, with 10 bases spanning the gap. The chain's CDR3 is CASSQLGAPLHF. In nucleotides, the CDR3 is TGTGCCAGCAGTCAGCTCGGGGCACCCCTCCACTTT.

This clonotype was counted a few times. The chain links TRBV5-1 to TRBJ2-3; no reliable D call. Germline V lookup: CDR1 SGHRS, CDR2 YFSETQ. There are 12 residues in the CDR3. V was clipped by 0 bases and J by 4 bases, with 3 bases between them. CDR3 residues: CASSLVSDTQYF. CDR3 in DNA: TGCGCCAGCAGCTTGGTTTCAGATACGCAGTATTTT.

This clonotype was recorded only once. The V call is TRBV12-3 or TRBV12-4, the J call TRBJ1-4, with no clear D. V dropped 1 base and J dropped 8 bases, with 11 bases sitting between them. The length of the CDR3 is 14 residues. The CDR3 region has the DNA TGTGCCAGCAGTTTAGATCTGGCGGCGGAAAAACTGTTTTTT. Translation: CASSLDLAAEKLFF.

This clonotype was counted at least ten times. This chain links TRBV2 with TRBJ1-2; TRBD1 matches at 7 bases. V lost 7 bases and J lost 5; bases outside the gene matches: 16. Germline CDR1 is SNHLY and CDR2 is FYNNEI. The CDR3 totals 16 residues. The CDR3 region is CASTDIFRDSSYGYTF. The CDR3 bases are TGTGCCAGCACTGACATTTTCCGGGACAGTTCTTATGGCTACACCTTC.

V is TRBV4-2 and J is TRBJ1-1; D is perhaps TRBD1 (6 bases). V lost 1 base and J 1 base, leaving 13 bases between the germline ends. This CDR3 has 16 amino acids. Germline values: CDR1 LGHNA, CDR2 YNFKEQ. CDR3 bases: TGTGCCAGCAGCCAAGCCCACAGGGAGAGGAACACTGAAGCTTTCTTT. This sequence encodes CASSQAHRERNTEAFF.